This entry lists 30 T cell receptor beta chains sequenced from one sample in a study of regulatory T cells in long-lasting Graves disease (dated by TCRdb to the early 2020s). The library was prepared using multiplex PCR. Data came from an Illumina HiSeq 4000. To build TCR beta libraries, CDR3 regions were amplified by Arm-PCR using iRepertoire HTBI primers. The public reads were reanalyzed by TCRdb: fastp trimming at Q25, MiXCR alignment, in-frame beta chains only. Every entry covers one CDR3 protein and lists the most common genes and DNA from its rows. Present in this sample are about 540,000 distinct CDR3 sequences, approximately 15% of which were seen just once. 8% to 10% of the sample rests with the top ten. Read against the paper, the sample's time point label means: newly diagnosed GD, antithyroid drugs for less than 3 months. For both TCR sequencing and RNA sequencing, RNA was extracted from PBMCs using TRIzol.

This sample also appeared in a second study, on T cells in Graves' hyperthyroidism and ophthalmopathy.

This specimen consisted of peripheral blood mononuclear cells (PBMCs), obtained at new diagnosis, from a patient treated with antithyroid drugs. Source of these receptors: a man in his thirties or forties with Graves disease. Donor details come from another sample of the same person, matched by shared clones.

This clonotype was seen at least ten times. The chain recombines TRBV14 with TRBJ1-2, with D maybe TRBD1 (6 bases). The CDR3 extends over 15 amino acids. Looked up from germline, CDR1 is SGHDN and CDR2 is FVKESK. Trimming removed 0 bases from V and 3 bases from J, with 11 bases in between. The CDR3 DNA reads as TGTGCCAGCAGCCAAGATCTGGGACATCACTATGGCTACACCTTC. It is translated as CASSQDLGHHYGYTF.

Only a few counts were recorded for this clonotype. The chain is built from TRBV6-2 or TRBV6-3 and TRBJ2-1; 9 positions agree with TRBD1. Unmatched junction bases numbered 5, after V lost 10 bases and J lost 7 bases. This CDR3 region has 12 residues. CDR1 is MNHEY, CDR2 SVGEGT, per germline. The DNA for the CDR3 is TGTGCCATCCGGGACAGGGTGAATGAGCAGTTCTTC. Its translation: CAIRDRVNEQFF.

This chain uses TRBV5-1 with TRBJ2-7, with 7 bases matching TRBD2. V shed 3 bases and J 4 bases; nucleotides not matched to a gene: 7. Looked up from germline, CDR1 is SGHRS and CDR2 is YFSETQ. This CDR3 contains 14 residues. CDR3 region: CASSSRGGLYEQYF. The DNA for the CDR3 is TGCGCCAGCAGCTCGAGGGGAGGGTTGTACGAGCAGTACTTC.

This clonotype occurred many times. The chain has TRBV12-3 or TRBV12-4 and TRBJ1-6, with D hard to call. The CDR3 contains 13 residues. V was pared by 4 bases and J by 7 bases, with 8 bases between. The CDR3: CASSSRQNSPLHF. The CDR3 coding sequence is TGTGCCAGCAGTTCACGGCAGAATTCACCCCTCCACTTT.

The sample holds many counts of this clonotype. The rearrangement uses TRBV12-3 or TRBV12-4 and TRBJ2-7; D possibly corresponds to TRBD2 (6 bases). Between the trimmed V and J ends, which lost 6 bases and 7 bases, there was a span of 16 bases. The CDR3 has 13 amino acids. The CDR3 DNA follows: TGTGCCAGCAGCCGCGGCGGCGGGGAAGAGCAGTACTTC. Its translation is CASSRGGGEEQYF.

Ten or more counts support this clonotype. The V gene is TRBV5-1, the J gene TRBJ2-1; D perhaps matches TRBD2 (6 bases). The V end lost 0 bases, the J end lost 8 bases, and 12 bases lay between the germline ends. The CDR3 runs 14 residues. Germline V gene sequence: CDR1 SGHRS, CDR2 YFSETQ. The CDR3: CASSLEGQRDEQFF. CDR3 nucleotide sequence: TGCGCCAGCAGCTTGGAGGGGCAGCGGGATGAGCAGTTCTTC.

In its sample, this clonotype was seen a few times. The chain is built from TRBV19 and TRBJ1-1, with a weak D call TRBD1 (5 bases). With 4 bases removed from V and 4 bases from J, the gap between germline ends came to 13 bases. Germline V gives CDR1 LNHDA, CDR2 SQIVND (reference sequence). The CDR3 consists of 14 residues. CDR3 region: CASSKGVLGTEAFF. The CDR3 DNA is TGTGCCAGTAGTAAAGGGGTTTTGGGCACTGAAGCTTTCTTT.

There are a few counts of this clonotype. CDR3 residues: CASSETPYNSPLHF. In DNA form, the CDR3 reads TGTGCCAGCAGTGAAACACCTTATAATTCACCCCTCCACTTT. The rearrangement links TRBV6-4 to TRBJ1-6, with no clear D. V lost 3 bases and J lost 4, with 7 bases in between. This CDR3 spans 14 amino acids. Looked up from germline, CDR1 is MRHNA and CDR2 is SNTAGT.

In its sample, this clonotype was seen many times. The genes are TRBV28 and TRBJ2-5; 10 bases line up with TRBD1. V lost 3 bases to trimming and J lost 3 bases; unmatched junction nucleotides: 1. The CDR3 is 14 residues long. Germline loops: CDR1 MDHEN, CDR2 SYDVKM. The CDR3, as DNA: TGTGCCAGCAGTTTTGGGACAGGGGAAGAGACCCAGTACTTC. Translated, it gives CASSFGTGEETQYF.

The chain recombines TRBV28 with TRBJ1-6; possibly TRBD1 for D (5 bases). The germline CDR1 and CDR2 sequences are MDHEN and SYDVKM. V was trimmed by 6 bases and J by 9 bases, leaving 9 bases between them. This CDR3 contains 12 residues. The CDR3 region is CASRAQVSPLHF. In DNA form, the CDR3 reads TGTGCCAGCAGAGCACAGGTTTCACCCCTCCACTTT.

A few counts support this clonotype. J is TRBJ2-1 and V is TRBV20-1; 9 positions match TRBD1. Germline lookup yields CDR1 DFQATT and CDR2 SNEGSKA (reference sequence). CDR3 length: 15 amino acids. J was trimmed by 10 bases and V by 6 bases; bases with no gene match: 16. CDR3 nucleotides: TGCAGTGCCGGGGGCCCGGGACAGGGATTCGTCGAGCAGTTCTTC. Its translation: CSAGGPGQGFVEQFF.

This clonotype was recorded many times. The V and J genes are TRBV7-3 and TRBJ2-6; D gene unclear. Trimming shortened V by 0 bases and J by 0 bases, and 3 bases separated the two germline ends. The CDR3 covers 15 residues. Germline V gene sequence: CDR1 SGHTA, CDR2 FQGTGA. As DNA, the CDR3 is TGTGCCAGCAGCTTAACTGGCTCTGGGGCCAACGTCCTGACTTTC. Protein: CASSLTGSGANVLTF. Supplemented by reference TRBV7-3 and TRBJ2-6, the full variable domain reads GAGVSQTPSNKVTEKGKYVELRCDPISGHTALYWYRQSLGQGPEFLIYFQGTGAADDSGLPNDRFFAVRPEGSVSTLKIQRTERGDSAVYLCASSLTGSGANVLTFGAGSRLTVL.

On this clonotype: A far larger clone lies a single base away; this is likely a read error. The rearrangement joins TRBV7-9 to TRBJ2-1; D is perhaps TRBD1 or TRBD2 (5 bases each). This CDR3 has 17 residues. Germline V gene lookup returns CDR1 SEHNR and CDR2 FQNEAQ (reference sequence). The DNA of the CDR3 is TGTGCCAGCAGCTTAGGCCACGGGGCAGGGTCCGGCAATGAGCAGTCCTTC. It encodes CASSLGHGAGSGNEQSF.

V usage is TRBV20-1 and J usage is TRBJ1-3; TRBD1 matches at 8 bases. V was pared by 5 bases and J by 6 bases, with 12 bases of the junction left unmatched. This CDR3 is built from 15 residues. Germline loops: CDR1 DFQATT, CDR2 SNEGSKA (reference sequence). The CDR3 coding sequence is TGCAGTGCTGCGACGGTGACAGGGGAGGAAAACACCATATATTTT. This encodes CSAATVTGEENTIYF.

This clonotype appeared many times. The CDR3 is CASSPTSSGGNEQFF. CDR3 nucleotides: TGTGCCAGCAGCCCAACTTCCTCCGGCGGCAATGAGCAGTTCTTC. The chain uses TRBV7-2 and TRBJ2-1, with D uncertain. V was shortened by 5 bases and J by 6 bases, with 17 bases between the two germline ends. The CDR3 has 15 amino acids. Germline-derived CDR1 and CDR2 are SGHTA and FQGNSA. Looking up the rest from reference TRBV7-2 and TRBJ2-1 gives the full variable domain: GAGVSQSPSNKVTEKGKDVELRCDPISGHTALYWYRQSLGQGLEFLIYFQGNSAPDKSGLPSDRFSAERTGGSVSTLTIQRTQQEDSAVYLCASSPTSSGGNEQFFGPGTRLTVL.

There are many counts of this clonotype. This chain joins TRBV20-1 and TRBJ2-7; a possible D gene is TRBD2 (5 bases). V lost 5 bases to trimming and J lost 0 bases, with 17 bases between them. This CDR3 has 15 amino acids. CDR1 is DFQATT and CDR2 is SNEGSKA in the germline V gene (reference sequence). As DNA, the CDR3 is TGCAGTGCTCAGCCGGTGGAGGCAAGCTCCTACGAGCAGTACTTC. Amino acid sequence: CSAQPVEASSYEQYF.

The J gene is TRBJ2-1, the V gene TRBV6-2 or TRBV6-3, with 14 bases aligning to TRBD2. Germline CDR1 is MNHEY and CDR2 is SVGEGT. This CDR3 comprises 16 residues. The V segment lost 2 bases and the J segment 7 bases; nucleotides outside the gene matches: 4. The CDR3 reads CASSYGGTSGRNEQFF. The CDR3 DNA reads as TGTGCCAGCAGTTACGGAGGGACTAGCGGGAGAAATGAGCAGTTCTTC.

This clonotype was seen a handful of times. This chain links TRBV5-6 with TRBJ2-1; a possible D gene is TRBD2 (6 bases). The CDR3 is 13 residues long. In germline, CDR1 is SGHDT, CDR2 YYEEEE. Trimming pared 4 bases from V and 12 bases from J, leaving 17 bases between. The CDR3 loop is CASSPWGSGLQFF. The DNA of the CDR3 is TGTGCCAGCAGCCCCTGGGGGAGCGGGTTGCAGTTCTTC.

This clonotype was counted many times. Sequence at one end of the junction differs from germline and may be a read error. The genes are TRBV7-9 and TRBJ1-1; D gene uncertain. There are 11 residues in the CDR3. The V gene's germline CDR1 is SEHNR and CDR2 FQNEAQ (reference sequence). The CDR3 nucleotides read TGTGCCAGCAGCGTGAACCCTGAAGCTTTCTTT. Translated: CASSVNPEAFF.

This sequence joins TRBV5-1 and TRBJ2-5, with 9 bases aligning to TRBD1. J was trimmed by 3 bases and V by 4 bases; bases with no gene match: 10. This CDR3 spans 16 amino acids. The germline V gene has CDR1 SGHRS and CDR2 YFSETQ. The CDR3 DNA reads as TGCGCCAGCAGCCGAGGGTCGAGACAGGGGGAAGAGACCCAGTACTTC. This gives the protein CASSRGSRQGEETQYF.

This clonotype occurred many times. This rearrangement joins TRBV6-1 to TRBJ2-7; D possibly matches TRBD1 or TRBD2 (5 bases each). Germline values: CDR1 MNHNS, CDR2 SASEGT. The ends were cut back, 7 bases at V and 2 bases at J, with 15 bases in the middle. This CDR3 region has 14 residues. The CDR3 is CASTEQASPYEQYF. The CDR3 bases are TGTGCCAGCACCGAACAGGCTAGCCCCTACGAGCAGTACTTC.

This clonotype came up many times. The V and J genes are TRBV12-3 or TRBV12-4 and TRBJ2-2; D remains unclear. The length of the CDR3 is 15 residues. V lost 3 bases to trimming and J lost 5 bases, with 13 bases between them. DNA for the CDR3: TGTGCCAGCAGTTTGGGTCTGGTGATAACCGGGGAGCTGTTTTTT. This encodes CASSLGLVITGELFF.

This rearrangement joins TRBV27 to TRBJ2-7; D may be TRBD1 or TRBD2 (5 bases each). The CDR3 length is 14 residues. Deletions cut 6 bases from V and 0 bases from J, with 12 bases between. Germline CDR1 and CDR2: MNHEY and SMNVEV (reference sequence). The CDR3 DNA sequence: TGTGCCAGCAGCTCTGGGGGTAGCTCCTACGAGCAGTACTTC. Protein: CASSSGGSSYEQYF.

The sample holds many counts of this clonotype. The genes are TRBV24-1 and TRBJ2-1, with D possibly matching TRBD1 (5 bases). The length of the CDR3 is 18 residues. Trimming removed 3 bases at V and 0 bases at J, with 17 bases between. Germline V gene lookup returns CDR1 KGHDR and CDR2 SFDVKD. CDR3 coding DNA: TGTGCCACCAGTGATCCCGACCGCGTTAGGGGCTCCTACAATGAGCAGTTCTTC. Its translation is CATSDPDRVRGSYNEQFF.

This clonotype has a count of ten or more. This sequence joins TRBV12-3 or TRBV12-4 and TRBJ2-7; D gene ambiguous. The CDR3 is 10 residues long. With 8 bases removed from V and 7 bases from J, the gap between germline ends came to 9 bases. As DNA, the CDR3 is TGTGCCAGCCCCTCGTTGGAGCAGTACTTC. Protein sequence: CASPSLEQYF.

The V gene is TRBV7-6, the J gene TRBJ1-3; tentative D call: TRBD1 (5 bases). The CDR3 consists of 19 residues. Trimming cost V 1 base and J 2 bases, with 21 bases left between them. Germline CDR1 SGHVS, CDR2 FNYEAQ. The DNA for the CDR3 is TGTGCCAGCAGCTTAGGCCCGGGGCTCCAAGTTGATGCTGGAAACACCATATATTTT. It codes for CASSLGPGLQVDAGNTIYF.

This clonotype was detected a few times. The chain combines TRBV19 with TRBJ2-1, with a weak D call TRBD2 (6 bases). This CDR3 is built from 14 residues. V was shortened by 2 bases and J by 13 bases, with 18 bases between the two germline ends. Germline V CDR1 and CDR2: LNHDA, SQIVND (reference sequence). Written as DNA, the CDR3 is TGTGCCAGTAGTATACAAAGCGGGTCGTCTGGTCAGTTCTTC. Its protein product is CASSIQSGSSGQFF.

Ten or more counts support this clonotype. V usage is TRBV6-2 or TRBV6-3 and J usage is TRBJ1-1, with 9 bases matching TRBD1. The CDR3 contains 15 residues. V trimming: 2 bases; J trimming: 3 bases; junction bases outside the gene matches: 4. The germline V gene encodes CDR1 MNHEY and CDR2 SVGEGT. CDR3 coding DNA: TGTGCCAGCAGTTACGGGACAGGGTGGGACACTGAAGCTTTCTTT. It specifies CASSYGTGWDTEAFF.

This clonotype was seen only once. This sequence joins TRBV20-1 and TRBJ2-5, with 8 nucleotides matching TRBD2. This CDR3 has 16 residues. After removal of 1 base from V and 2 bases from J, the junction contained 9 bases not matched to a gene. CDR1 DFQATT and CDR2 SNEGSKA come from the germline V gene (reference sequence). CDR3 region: CSARGIAGYVQETQYF. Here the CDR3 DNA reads TGCAGTGCTAGAGGGATAGCGGGATACGTACAAGAGACCCAGTACTTC.

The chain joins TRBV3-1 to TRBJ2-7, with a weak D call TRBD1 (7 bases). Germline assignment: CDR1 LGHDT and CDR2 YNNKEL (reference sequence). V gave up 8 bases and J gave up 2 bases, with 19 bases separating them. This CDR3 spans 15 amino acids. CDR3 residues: CASHRTGEAPYEQYF. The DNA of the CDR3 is TGTGCCAGCCACCGTACAGGGGAGGCCCCCTACGAGCAGTACTTC.